Following are 27 T cell receptor beta chains from one sample sequenced in a study of blood T cells in healthy people across ages. It was with a sample-barcoded 5' primer and a J-beta primer mix that a second PCR of about 6 to 12 cycles was run. Via MiXCR, TCRdb re-called the 5' RACE reads, giving one row per CDR3 protein. The repertoire holds about 1 million distinct CDR3 sequences, with around 45% as singletons. Sequenced input: blood. Receptor source: a woman aged 55-69 years in good health.

The CDR3 loop is CSVEGDPGLAGFRNEQFF. The CDR3 bases are TGCAGCGTTGAAGGGGATCCGGGACTAGCGGGATTCCGCAATGAGCAGTTCTTC. The chain couples TRBV29-1 to TRBJ2-1; TRBD2 aligns across 13 bases. The germline gives CDR1 SQVTM, CDR2 ANQGSEA. The CDR3 spans 18 residues. V lost 1 base, J lost 6 bases, and 12 bases stayed unmatched.

This clonotype turned up a few times. This chain links TRBV20-1 with TRBJ2-4; D tentatively fits TRBD1 or TRBD2 (5 bases each). The V gene's germline CDR1 is DFQATT and CDR2 SNEGSKA (reference sequence). The CDR3 runs to 19 residues. V lost 2 bases, J lost 1 base, and 24 bases lay in between. The CDR3 DNA follows: TGCAGTGCTAGAAGGGCGGGCAGGGTTGTTGGTCCGGCCAAAAACATTCAGTACTTC. Its translation is CSARRAGRVVGPAKNIQYF.

The table lists this clonotype with a few counts. This chain connects TRBV20-1 to TRBJ1-1; D gene uncertain. Germline loops: CDR1 DFQATT, CDR2 SNEGSKA (reference sequence). The CDR3 has 15 residues. V dropped 1 base and J dropped 4 bases, with 16 bases sitting between them. This CDR3 reads CSARVAGRMSTEAFF. CDR3 DNA: TGCAGTGCTAGAGTGGCTGGCAGGATGAGCACTGAAGCTTTCTTT.

The rearrangement joins TRBV10-3 to TRBJ2-1, with 12 bases fitting TRBD2. The CDR3 sequence is 15 residues long. Germline CDR1 reads ENHRY; CDR2 reads SYGVKD. After removal of 6 bases from V and 4 bases from J, the junction contained 4 bases not matched to a gene. CDR3 region: CAISLTSGSYNEQFF. In nucleotides, the CDR3 is TGTGCCATCAGCCTGACTAGCGGGAGTTACAATGAGCAGTTCTTC.

This clonotype was found a few times. This rearrangement joins TRBV6-1 to TRBJ2-4; perhaps D is TRBD1 or TRBD2 (5 bases each). CDR1 is MNHNS and CDR2 is SASEGT in the germline V gene. This CDR3 comprises 16 residues. V dropped 4 bases and J dropped 5 bases, with 18 bases sitting between them. The CDR3 loop is CASSGPAGTGQNIQYF. DNA for the CDR3: TGTGCCAGCAGTGGCCCTGCCGGGACGGGTCAAAACATTCAGTACTTC.

The chain employs TRBV30 and TRBJ2-3, with unresolved D. CDR1 GTSNPN and CDR2 SVGIG come from the germline V gene (reference sequence). This CDR3 region has 13 residues. V shed 5 bases and J shed 4 bases, with 13 bases lying between them. CDR3 nucleotides: TGTGCCTGGGGAGTAGCCCTTGCAGATACGCAGTATTTT. This codes for CAWGVALADTQYF.

This chain connects TRBV6-5 to TRBJ2-1; possible D gene TRBD2, 6 bases. The CDR3 is 14 amino acids. V was shortened by 5 bases and J by 4 bases, with 12 bases between the two germline ends. CDR1 and CDR2 (germline): MNHEY, SVGAGI. The CDR3 sequence is CASSRRDLYNEQFF. CDR3 sequence (DNA): TGTGCCAGCAGTCGCCGGGACTTATACAATGAGCAGTTCTTC.

The chain uses TRBV2 and TRBJ2-1; 11 nucleotides line up with TRBD2. The V gene's germline CDR1 is SNHLY and CDR2 FYNNEI. This CDR3 is built from 21 residues. V shed 3 bases, J shed 1 base, and the junction held 17 bases outside the gene matches. The chain's CDR3 is CASSDWYGASGRPRSYNEQFF. CDR3 nucleotides: TGTGCCAGCAGTGATTGGTATGGGGCTAGCGGGAGGCCCCGGTCCTACAATGAGCAGTTCTTC. The entire variable domain, with the rest obtained from reference TRBV2 and TRBJ2-1, is as follows: EPEVTQTPSHQVTQMGQEVILRCVPISNHLYFYWYRQILGQKVEFLVSFYNNEISEKSEIFDDQFSVERPDGSNFTLKIRSTKLEDSAMYFCASSDWYGASGRPRSYNEQFFGPGTRLTVL.

Turning to this clonotype: At one end the junction does not follow the germline gene, possibly because of a read error. The chain is built from TRBV27 and TRBJ2-7; TRBD1 might be the D (6 bases). This CDR3 comprises 15 residues. Per the germline V gene, CDR1 is MNHEY and CDR2 is SMNVEV (reference sequence). The CDR3 DNA follows: TGTGTCAGCAGTTTAAGAGGGGACATCTATTACGAGCAGTACTTC. Translation gives CVSSLRGDIYYEQYF.

The chain links TRBV5-1 to TRBJ2-5, with 12 bases fitting TRBD2. The CDR3 has 15 residues. Germline values: CDR1 SGHRS, CDR2 YFSETQ. V was clipped by 2 bases and J by 11 bases; unmatched bases: 10. The CDR3 reads CASSFLAGGSNEQYF. For the CDR3, the DNA is TGCGCCAGCAGCTTTCTAGCGGGAGGGAGTAATGAGCAGTACTTC.

The CDR3 loop reads CASSWHERRSSYEQYF. The CDR3 DNA sequence: TGTGCCAGCAGCTGGCATGAGCGTAGGAGCTCCTACGAGCAGTACTTC. The chain employs TRBV11-2 and TRBJ2-7; D is ambiguous. CDR1 is SGHAT, CDR2 FQNNGV, per germline. The CDR3 runs 16 residues. The ends were cut back, 4 bases at V and 0 bases at J, with 16 bases in the middle.

The V gene is TRBV20-1, the J gene TRBJ1-6, with D possibly matching TRBD1 (6 bases). The CDR3 runs to 17 residues. CDR1 is DFQATT and CDR2 is SNEGSKA in the germline V gene (reference sequence). The CDR3 DNA is TGCAGCGCGCCTCTGACAGGCCGAAGCTCCTATAATTCACCCCTCCACTTT. Protein: CSAPLTGRSSYNSPLHF.

The chain employs TRBV20-1 and TRBJ2-7; 14 bases are a match to TRBD2. Germline trimming cut 6 bases from V and 7 bases from J; bases unmatched to any gene: 14. Per germline, CDR1 DFQATT and CDR2 SNEGSKA (reference sequence). This CDR3 region has 16 residues. The CDR3 reads CSAKGGLAGAYNEQYF. For the CDR3, the DNA is TGCAGTGCGAAGGGGGGACTAGCGGGAGCCTACAATGAGCAGTACTTC.

This rearrangement joins TRBV4-1 to TRBJ2-7; TRBD1 is a possible D gene (5 bases). Germline-derived CDR1 and CDR2 are MGHRA and YSYEKL. V lost 2 bases to trimming and J lost 7 bases, with 12 bases between them. CDR3 length: 13 amino acids. CDR3 amino acids: CASSQQGWNEQYF. The CDR3 DNA follows: TGCGCCAGCAGCCAACAGGGTTGGAATGAGCAGTACTTC.

The CDR3 region has the DNA TGCGCCAGCAGCTTAGGGCGACAGGGTAGTTGTGGCTACACCTTC. This translates into CASSLGRQGSCGYTF. The chain joins TRBV5-1 to TRBJ1-2; TRBD1 aligns across 7 bases. CDR1 is SGHRS, CDR2 YFSETQ, per germline. The CDR3 is 15 amino acids. J was trimmed by 7 bases and V by 2 bases; bases with no gene match: 11. Full variable domain (rest looked up from reference TRBV5-1 and TRBJ1-2): KAGVTQTPRYLIKTRGQQVTLSCSPISGHRSVSWYQQTPGQGLQFLFEYFSETQRNKGNFPGRFSGRQFSNSRSEMNVSTLELGDSALYLCASSLGRQGSCGYTFGSGTRLTVV.

CDR3 nucleotides: TGTGCCAGCAGTTTAACCGACAGCGACTCCTACGAGCAGTACTTC. It translates to CASSLTDSDSYEQYF. This chain joins TRBV27 and TRBJ2-7, with D possibly TRBD1 on 5 matching bases. Germline values: CDR1 MNHEY, CDR2 SMNVEV (reference sequence). Between the trimmed V and J ends, which lost 2 bases and 0 bases, there was a span of 11 bases. This CDR3 region has 15 residues.

The rearrangement links TRBV20-1 to TRBJ1-4; 7 bases match TRBD1. In germline, CDR1 is DFQATT, CDR2 SNEGSKA (reference sequence). The trim removed 6 bases at V and 13 bases at J, leaving 8 bases unmatched. The CDR3 sequence is 11 residues long. In DNA form, the CDR3 reads TGCAGTGCCTCGCGACAGGGCATACTGTTTTTT. Its protein product is CSASRQGILFF.

V gene TRBV12-3 or TRBV12-4 combines with J gene TRBJ2-7; 11 bases match TRBD2. Trimming removed 6 bases from V and 4 bases from J; junction bases left unmatched: 5. The CDR3 is 14 amino acids. The CDR3 DNA is TGTGCCAGCAGAAGGACTAGCGGGCTATACGAGCAGTACTTC. It is translated as CASRRTSGLYEQYF.

The chain joins TRBV9 to TRBJ2-7, with 10 bases matching TRBD1. The germline V gene encodes CDR1 SGDLS and CDR2 YYNGEE. The V gene end was trimmed by 5 bases and the J gene end by 5 bases; junction bases not matched to a gene: 10. CDR3 size: 15 residues. CDR3 amino acids: CASRPDRGPRHEQYF. As DNA, the CDR3 is TGTGCCAGCAGACCCGACAGGGGGCCTCGTCACGAGCAGTACTTC.

The chain combines TRBV10-1 with TRBJ2-7, with unresolved D. Germline V lookup: CDR1 WNHNN, CDR2 SYGVQD (reference sequence). Trimming left V 2 bases short and J 1 base short, with 9 bases between. The CDR3 runs 14 residues. The CDR3 DNA reads TGCGCCAGCAGTGAGGACAAGGGTTCCTACGAGCAGTACTTC. Translating it yields CASSEDKGSYEQYF.

This clonotype was detected a few times. The chain uses TRBV11-2 and TRBJ1-1; no reliable D call. Deletions cut 1 base from V and 1 base from J, with 16 bases between. The CDR3 consists of 17 residues. The V gene's germline CDR1 is SGHAT and CDR2 FQNNGV. CDR3 region: CASSLGVRGKGNTEAFF. The CDR3 DNA reads as TGTGCCAGCAGCTTAGGAGTCCGGGGAAAAGGGAACACTGAAGCTTTCTTT.

This chain connects TRBV12-3 or TRBV12-4 to TRBJ2-1; D possibly uses TRBD1 or TRBD2 (6 bases each). V shed 2 bases and J shed 8 bases, with 13 bases lying between them. The CDR3 consists of 14 residues. CDR3 loop: CASSLRGDGDEQFF. CDR3 bases: TGTGCCAGCAGTTTAAGGGGGGATGGCGATGAGCAGTTCTTC.

The chain recombines TRBV20-1 with TRBJ1-1; D is unclear. V was shortened by 5 bases and J by 0 bases, with 10 bases between the two germline ends. Germline CDR1 DFQATT, CDR2 SNEGSKA (reference sequence). This CDR3 is built from 13 residues. The CDR3 sequence is CSARGLMNTEAFF. The CDR3 DNA follows: TGCAGTGCTCGAGGGTTAATGAACACTGAAGCTTTCTTT.

This clonotype appeared a few times. The V gene is TRBV24-1, the J gene TRBJ2-4, with 8 bases aligning to TRBD1. Judging by the DNA end, TRBJ2-7 fits better; the J call may be wrong. Germline V gene sequence: CDR1 KGHDR, CDR2 SFDVKD. This CDR3 has 13 residues. CDR3 bases: TGTGCCACCAGTGGGGACAGGAACTACGAGCAGTACTTC. Protein sequence: CATSGDRNYEQYF.

There are a few counts of this clonotype. V usage is TRBV4-2 and J usage is TRBJ1-2; weak D call: TRBD1 (6 bases). The ends were cut back, 0 bases at V and 8 bases at J, with 16 bases in the middle. CDR3 length: 15 amino acids. The germline V gene has CDR1 LGHNA and CDR2 YNFKEQ. The CDR3 spells CASSQEVRVGGGYTF. As DNA, the CDR3 is TGTGCCAGCAGCCAAGAGGTCCGTGTCGGGGGCGGCTACACCTTC.

The chain recombines TRBV4-1 with TRBJ2-5; TRBD2 might be the D (6 bases). Germline CDR1 and CDR2: MGHRA and YSYEKL. CDR3 length: 15 amino acids. V was pared by 2 bases and J by 11 bases, with 21 bases between. The CDR3 here is CASSQIWRGSNEQYF. In DNA form, the CDR3 reads TGCGCCAGCAGCCAAATTTGGAGGGGATCCAATGAGCAGTACTTC.

This clonotype turned up a few times. The chain employs TRBV20-1 and TRBJ1-1, with TRBD1 as a possible D gene (6 bases). CDR3 length equals 15 residues. Trimming removed 4 bases at V and 1 base at J, with 16 bases between. Germline CDR1 and CDR2: DFQATT and SNEGSKA (reference sequence). CDR3 DNA: TGCAGTGCTACGGGGGGGGGCACTAAGAACACTGAAGCTTTCTTT. Amino acids: CSATGGGTKNTEAFF.